This T cell receptor (beta chain) was sequenced during a study of blood T cell repertoires in COVID-19. The wider study: The United States, Italy and Spain provided the acute and convalescent COVID-19 samples. PBMCs, B-cell-depleted T cells, or T cells provided the cDNA or gDNA that made up the material.

V lost 1 base to trimming and J lost 10 bases, with 16 bases between them. The germline V gene has CDR1 LNHDA and CDR2 SQIVND (reference sequence). The CDR3 consists of 15 residues. A single count supports this clone. Source study methods: By means of reference gene primer amplification, nucleated cell counts were estimated. Assay: immunoSEQ multiplex PCR; the TCRdb copy retains only in-frame clones and omits some. V, J and clone size derive from that table, while D and trimming were established from the DNA sequence. This sample has over 200,000 clones; roughly 80% occur once, and the top ten carry about 5%.

The chain carries TRBV19 and TRBJ1-4; possible D gene TRBD1, 5 bases. The sequencing input was peripheral blood. This TCR came from a human donor in a cohort sampled during active COVID-19. The CDR3 nucleotides read TGTGCCAGTAGTATAGTTAAGGGGCCGTCCGGAAAACTGTTTTTT. Residues: CASSIVKGPSGKLFF. The whole variable domain, remainder taken from reference TRBV19 and TRBJ1-4, is DGGITQSPKYLFRKEGQNVTLSCEQNLNHDAMYWYRQDPGQGLRLIYYSQIVNDFQKGDIAEGYSVSREKKESFPLTVTSAQKNPTAFYLCASSIVKGPSGKLFFGSGTQLSVL.